The sequence of this T cell receptor (beta chain) was determined in a study of graft-versus-host responses after intestinal transplantation. Study-wide background: All recipients were given anti-thymocyte globulin induction, and tacrolimus and steroids were then administered for about three years. Study results and caveats: GvH clones surfaced in recipient marrow, some emerging earlier in ileum or blood. Levels of circulating GvH clones at their peak were associated with early post-transplant HvG declines.

Of note for this clone: As yet, its antigen is unknown.

Sequencing was performed with immunoSEQ multiplex PCR; in TCRdb, only in-frame clones are kept and a portion is missing. The sample lists some 87,000 clones, around 90% occurring once. Trimming took off 6 bases at V and 4 bases at J, with 4 bases between the two ends. This CDR3 has 10 amino acids. This receptor was identified in a human donor who received an intestinal transplant. This chain joins TRBV5-3 and TRBJ2-5, with D uncertain. TRBV5-3 is recorded as an ORF, its role being uncertain. Source: unstimulated CD4+ T cells sorted from spleen or lymph node cells, taken before intestinal transplant. CDR3: CARTLETQYF. The CDR3 DNA is TGTGCCAGAACCTTAGAGACCCAGTACTTC.